The T cell receptor (beta chain) under discussion was sequenced for a study of siplizumab effects on memory and regulatory T cells. Trimming stripped 5 bases from V and 7 bases from J, with 14 bases between. Per germline, CDR1 SGHDT and CDR2 YYEEEE. The CDR3 contains 13 residues. Clones were read by immunoSEQ multiplex PCR, and TCRdb kept only the in-frame ones, dropping some. The table lists fewer than 130,000 clones, 80% to 95% of them singletons, with 1% to 1.5% in the top ten. The TCR comes from a human donor in good health. The sample was CD4+ T cells sorted from blood. The rearrangement links TRBV5-6 to TRBJ2-3; D remains ambiguous. CDR3 in DNA: TGTGCCAGCAGTTTAGAACTGCGGAATACGCAGTATTTT. It is translated as CASSLELRNTQYF.